Listed below are T cell receptor beta chains from one sample, sequenced in a study of cytomegalovirus exposure and HLA in healthy donors. Data came from immunoSEQ multiplex PCR; TCRdb stores just in-frame clones and leaves some out. The profile shows more than 110,000 clones, around 80% of them singletons. Sequencing used PBMCs. The receptor set was obtained from a man aged 50 to 59 in good health and CMV-seronegative. Both conserved end residues are part of each CDR3. D genes are given only for firm matches. Expanded clones are given a class, and other clones once, few, many or no size at all.

clone_size d_call j_call v_call cdr3_nt cdr3_aa
- TRBD1 TRBJ1-2 TRBV27 TGTGCCAGCAGAAGCCGGGACAGGGGGACTTATGGCTACACCTTC CASRSRDRGTYGYTF
- TRBD2 TRBJ2-5 TRBV7-9 TGTGCCAGCAGCTTAGCGGGACTAGCGGAACAAGAGACCCAGTACTTC CASSLAGLAEQETQYF
- - TRBJ2-5 TRBV11-2 TGTGCCAGCAGCTCTCGGGACTCCCAAGAGACCCAGTACTTC CASSSRDSQETQYF
once TRBD2 TRBJ2-7 TRBV7-2 TGTGCCAGCAGCTTAGGCGGGAGGGCCGTCCGGGGGTCTTACGAGCAGTACTTC CASSLGGRAVRGSYEQYF
- - TRBJ1-5 TRBV30 TGTGCCTGGGCCGAATCCTGGGGCGGGGGCAATCAGCCCCAGCATTTT CAWAESWGGGNQPQHF
once - TRBJ2-1 TRBV7-9 TGTGCCAGCAGCTTAGCAGGTAGGGCTAGCTCGGGGAGCAGCAATGAGCAGTTCTTC CASSLAGRASSGSSNEQFF
- TRBD1 TRBJ2-5 TRBV5-1 TGCGCCAGCAGCGTCGGGACAGGGGGGTCGGGGACCCAGTACTTC CASSVGTGGSGTQYF
once TRBD2 TRBJ2-7 TRBV25-1 TGTGCCAGCAGTGGGACTAGCGGGAGAGTGCGCGAGCAGTACTTC CASSGTSGRVREQYF
- TRBD2 TRBJ2-2 TRBV30 TGTGCCTCAAAGACTAGCGGTGTCACCGGGGAGCTGTTTTTT CASKTSGVTGELFF
- - TRBJ1-1 TRBV9 TGTGCCAGCAGCCCGCCGGCAGGGGAAACTGAAGCTTTCTTT CASSPPAGETEAFF
- - TRBJ2-3 TRBV5-1 TGCGCCAGCAGCGGAGGACAGACTAGCACAGATACGCAGTATTTT CASSGGQTSTDTQYF
- - TRBJ1-5 TRBV7-9 TGTGCCAGCAGCCTATCGAGGCAGGGCGGCAATCAGCCCCAGCATTTT CASSLSRQGGNQPQHF
- - TRBJ2-1 TRBV25-1 TGTGCCAGCAGTGAGGGCTATGAGCAGTTCTTC CASSEGYEQFF
- - TRBJ2-1 TRBV7-9 TGTGCCAGCGGGGGAGGGGGGGAGCAGTTCTTC CASGGGGEQFF
- - TRBJ1-1 TRBV5-6 TGTGCCAGCAGCTTTCCGCGCAGGGCCACTGAAGCTTTCTTT CASSFPRRATEAFF
- - TRBJ1-1 TRBV4-1 TGCGCCAGCAGTGGGCAGGGAGGGCGGAACACTGAAGCTTTCTTT CASSGQGGRNTEAFF
- - TRBJ2-1 TRBV7-2 TGTGCCAGCAGTTCAAGGGGTCTTGTCTCCTACAATGAGCAGTTCTTC CASSSRGLVSYNEQFF
- - TRBJ1-5 TRBV28 TGTGCCAGCAGTTTAGGGGGGGACGGCAATCAGCCCCAGCATTTT CASSLGGDGNQPQHF
- - TRBJ2-7 TRBV5-6 TGTGCCAGCAGCTCAACAGGGCGAGACCCTCTCTACGAGCAGTACTTC CASSSTGRDPLYEQYF
- - TRBJ2-7 TRBV5-8 TGTGCCAGCAGCTCCTCAGGGGCCGCCTACGAGCAGTACTTC CASSSSGAAYEQYF
- TRBD1 TRBJ1-5 TRBV7-3 TGTGCCAGCAGCCCCGCAGGGGGAAGCAATCAGCCCCAGCATTTT CASSPAGGSNQPQHF
- - TRBJ2-5 TRBV7-2 TGTGCCAGCAGCTTCGGCAGGGGTTATTGGGAGACCCAGTACTTC CASSFGRGYWETQYF
- - TRBJ1-1 TRBV29-1 TGCAGCGTTGAAGATGGTTCTATCAGGGGCACTGAAGCTTTCTTT CSVEDGSIRGTEAFF
- TRBD1 TRBJ1-4 TRBV6-5 TGTGCCAGCAGTCCCTCCTTGGGACAGAATGAAAAACTGTTTTTT CASSPSLGQNEKLFF
- TRBD1 TRBJ1-2 TRBV28 TGTGCCAGCAGGCGGACAGGGGGCGCGTCCTATAGTTATGGCTACACCTTC CASRRTGGASYSYGYTF
- - TRBJ2-7 TRBV5-1 TGCGCCAGCCGGAAGGGGGTGGCCTACGAGCAGTACTTC CASRKGVAYEQYF
- - TRBJ1-6 TRBV5-1 TGCGCCAGCAGCTTGGCCGGGGGATCTGAATCACCCCTCCACTTT CASSLAGGSESPLHF
- - TRBJ1-1 TRBV9 TGTGCCAGCAGCGTAGACGAGGGCACTGAAGCTTTCTTT CASSVDEGTEAFF
- - TRBJ2-3 TRBV5-1 TGCGCCAGCAGACTTGGCACAGATACGCAGTATTTT CASRLGTDTQYF
- - TRBJ1-5 TRBV19 TGTGCCAGTAGTATCGGGGGTAGGGCCAATCAGCCCCAGCATTTT CASSIGGRANQPQHF
- - TRBJ1-2 TRBV16 TGTGCCAGCAGCCCCCAGGCTAACTATGGCTACACCTTC CASSPQANYGYTF
- TRBD1 TRBJ1-5 TRBV2 TGTGCCAGCAAACAGGGGTTCCAACAGCCCCAGCATTTT CASKQGFQQPQHF
few - TRBJ2-6 TRBV6-5 TGTGCCAGCAGTTACGGACAAGCTGGGGCCAACGTCCTGACTTTC CASSYGQAGANVLTF
- - TRBJ1-1 TRBV6-6 TGTGCCAGCAGTTACCAGGGGCAGAACACTGAAGCTTTCTTT CASSYQGQNTEAFF
- - TRBJ2-5 TRBV7-9 TGTGCCAGCAGCCTAGACAATGGAGAGACCCAGTACTTC CASSLDNGETQYF
few TRBD1 TRBJ2-5 TRBV4-1 TGCGCCAGCAGGCCCTCTGAGGGACAGGATGTTGAGACCCAGTACTTC CASRPSEGQDVETQYF
once TRBD2 TRBJ2-2 TRBV5-1 TGCGCCAGCAGCCTAGGACTAGCGGGGGCCATAAACACCGGGGAGCTGTTTTTT CASSLGLAGAINTGELFF
- - TRBJ2-5 TRBV6-6 TGTGCCAGCAGTTACTCGTTGAGGGAACGGGAGACCCAGTACTTC CASSYSLRERETQYF
- TRBD1 TRBJ2-3 TRBV18 TGTGCCAGTGGACAGGGTATGGAGGATACGCAGTATTTT CASGQGMEDTQYF
- - TRBJ1-6 TRBV30 TGTGCCTGGAACCCGAGGGCTGGCGATTCACCCCTCCACTTT CAWNPRAGDSPLHF
- TRBD1 TRBJ2-7 TRBV2 TGTGCCAGCATCTCGACAGGGGCTCTCTACGAGCAGTACTTC CASISTGALYEQYF
few TRBD1 TRBJ1-5 TRBV30 TGTGCCTGGACTGGGACAGGTGGTCAGCCCCAGCATTTT CAWTGTGGQPQHF
- - TRBJ1-1 TRBV14 TGTGCCAGCAGCTTTACAGGGTACACTGAAGCTTTCTTT CASSFTGYTEAFF
- - TRBJ1-1 TRBV5-4 TGTGCCAGCAGCTTGGGTGTGCAGGAGAACACTGAAGCTTTCTTT CASSLGVQENTEAFF
- TRBD1 TRBJ2-7 TRBV5-4 TGTGCCAGCAGCCACTACCGGGACAGGGACTACGAGCAGTACTTC CASSHYRDRDYEQYF
- - TRBJ1-1 TRBV4-1 TGCGCCAGCAGCCAAGTTGAGGGTCTGAACACTGAAGCTTTCTTT CASSQVEGLNTEAFF
- - TRBJ1-2 TRBV30 TGTGCCTGGAGTTCTCGGTTCGGCTATGGCTACACCTTC CAWSSRFGYGYTF
- - TRBJ1-1 TRBV9 TGTGCCAGCAGCGTGGAGAGAGGGGACTGGGCTGAAGCTTTCTTT CASSVERGDWAEAFF
few - TRBJ2-2 TRBV6-5 TGTGCCAGCAGTTACGGAGGGGGCGGTGACACCGGGGAGCTGTTTTTT CASSYGGGGDTGELFF
- TRBD2 TRBJ2-2 TRBV5-1 TGCGCCAGCAGCTTGGAAGGGACGGGGGGGCCGGGCACCGGGGAGCTGTTTTTT CASSLEGTGGPGTGELFF
- TRBD1 TRBJ1-1 TRBV5-1 TGCGCCAGCAGCCTGGGACAGGTGAGGACTGAAGCTTTCTTT CASSLGQVRTEAFF
- - TRBJ1-2 TRBV7-8 TGTGCCAGCAGGCCTCAGGGGAGTGACTATGGCTACACCTTC CASRPQGSDYGYTF
- - TRBJ2-1 TRBV4-2 TGTGCCAGCAGTGAGGAGCGGAATGAGCAGTTCTTC CASSEERNEQFF
- - TRBJ2-7 TRBV19 TGTGCCAGTAGTACCCGGGTTCCGGGGGCCTACGAGCAGTACTTC CASSTRVPGAYEQYF
once TRBD1 TRBJ1-6 TRBV18 TGTGCCAGCTCACCACGGGACAGAAGTAATTCACCCCTCCACTTT CASSPRDRSNSPLHF
- TRBD1 TRBJ1-5 TRBV28 TGTGCCAGGACAGATCCCTTGGGGACAGCGAATAATCAGCCCCAGCATTTT CARTDPLGTANNQPQHF
- - TRBJ2-1 TRBV4-2 TGTGCCAGCAGCCAAGTGGACGGGGTGTCCTACAATGAGCAGTTCTTC CASSQVDGVSYNEQFF
- - TRBJ2-2 TRBV5-1 TGCGCCAGCAGCTTGTCCCCGGGATCCACCGGGGAGCTGTTTTTT CASSLSPGSTGELFF
- TRBD2 TRBJ2-1 TRBV5-6 TGTGCCAGCAGTTGGGGGGCATCGGGGGGGGCTGATTACAATGAGCAGTTCTTC CASSWGASGGADYNEQFF